This T cell receptor beta chain appears in the sequencing data of a study of PD-1 blockade in classical Hodgkin lymphoma. Trimming took 5 bases from V and 7 from J; bases not matched to a gene: 4. This CDR3 comprises 13 residues. In germline, CDR1 is SGHTA, CDR2 FQGNSA. The repertoire was sequenced with immunoSEQ multiplex PCR; TCRdb's copy has only in-frame clones and lacks some. Of approximately 93,000 clones in the sample, around 80% were seen once. Noted time point: cycle 4 day 1 (C4D1), after less than 7 weeks of nivolumab. There was relapse after autologous stem cell transplantation in every patient, and there was variation in brentuximab vedotin exposure. Responses achieved at best were complete response, partial response or progressive disease. As regards this clone: Its antigen is still unknown.

Findings and limits, study-wide: Similar baseline diversity was found in complete responders and newly diagnosed patients. Researchers reported that CD4+ TCR diversity, though not CD8+, rose significantly by C4D1.

Sequencing used peripheral blood mononuclear cells (PBMCs), obtained before the fourth cycle of nivolumab. This chain links TRBV7-2 with TRBJ1-1, with 10 bases lining up with TRBD1. This clonotype was obtained from a human donor with classical Hodgkin lymphoma. CDR3 loop: CASSRDRGSEAFF. The CDR3 coding sequence is TGTGCCAGCAGCAGGGACAGGGGAAGTGAAGCTTTCTTT.